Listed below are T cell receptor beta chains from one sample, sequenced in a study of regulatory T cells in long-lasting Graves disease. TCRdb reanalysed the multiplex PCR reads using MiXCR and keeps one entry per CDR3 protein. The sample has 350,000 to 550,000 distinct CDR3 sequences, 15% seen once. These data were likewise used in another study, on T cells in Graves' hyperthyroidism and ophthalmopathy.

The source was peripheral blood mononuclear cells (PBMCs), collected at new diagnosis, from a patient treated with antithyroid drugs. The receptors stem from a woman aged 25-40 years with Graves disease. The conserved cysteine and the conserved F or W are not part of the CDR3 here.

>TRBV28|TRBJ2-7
ASSSPYEQY
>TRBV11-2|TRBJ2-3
ASSPAGNTQY
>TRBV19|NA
ASSPKRGEDTQH
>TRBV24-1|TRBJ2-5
ATSQEGTDIETQY
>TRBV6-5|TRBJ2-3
ASSDSLAGADTQY
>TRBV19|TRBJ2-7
ASSIGGVDEQY
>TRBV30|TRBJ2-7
AWSPGTGYEQY
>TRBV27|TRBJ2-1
ASSPLTTANEQF
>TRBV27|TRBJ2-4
ASSYAGAKNIQY
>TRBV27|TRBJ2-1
ATGLPPRNEQF
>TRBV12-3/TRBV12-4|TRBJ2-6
ASTLGVGRGSGANVLT
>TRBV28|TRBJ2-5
ASKGTNQETQY
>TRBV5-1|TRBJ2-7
ASSLWTEVYEQY
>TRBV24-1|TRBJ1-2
ATSDQGVPYGYT
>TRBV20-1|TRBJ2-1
SAGLVVGGLVQF
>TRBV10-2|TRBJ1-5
ASSEPPGPASAPQH
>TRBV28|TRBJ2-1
ASRNEVAGGYNEQF
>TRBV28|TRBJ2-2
ASNFRGTGELF
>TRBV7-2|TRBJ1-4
ASSFGQATANEKLF
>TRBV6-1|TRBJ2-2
ASIDTAGELF
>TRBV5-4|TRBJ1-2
ASSSGRTGSNYGYT
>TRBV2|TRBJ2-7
ASSTGGGYEQY
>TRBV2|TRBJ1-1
ATGQGRGNTEAF
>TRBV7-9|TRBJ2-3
ASSHGPTGGADTQY
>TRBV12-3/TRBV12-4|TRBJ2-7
VSKGIRSYEQY
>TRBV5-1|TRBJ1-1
ASSRQAGSYTEAF
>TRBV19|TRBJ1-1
ASQTGRTEAF
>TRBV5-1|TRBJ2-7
ASSFARESYYEQY
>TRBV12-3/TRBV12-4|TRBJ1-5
ASSLAANNQPQH
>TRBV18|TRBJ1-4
ASSYDGQANEKLF
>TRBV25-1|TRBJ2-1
ASSPLSGTSYNEQF
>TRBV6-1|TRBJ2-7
ASSPNAPTSYEQY
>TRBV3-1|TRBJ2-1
ASSQEGGRGYNEQF
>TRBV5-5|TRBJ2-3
ASSLARTSFADTQY
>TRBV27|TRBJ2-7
ASSGGGSAIYEQY
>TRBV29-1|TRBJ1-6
SARGTGGSNSPLH
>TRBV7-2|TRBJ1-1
ASSFSTGVGVYQGGQNTEAF
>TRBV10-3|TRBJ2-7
AISESWGYEQY
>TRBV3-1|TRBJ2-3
ASTQGAGSTDTQY
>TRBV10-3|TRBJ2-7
AIKGTSGGSYEQY
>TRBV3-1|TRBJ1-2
ASSQEASGLGGYT
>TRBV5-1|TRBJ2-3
ASSSGPSTDTQY
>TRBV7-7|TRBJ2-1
ASSGTVSSYNEQF